These 32 T cell receptor beta chains share one sample of origin, sequenced in a study of tumor-infiltrating lymphocytes in primary liver carcinoma. RNA and DNA were co-extracted from roughly 20-30 mg of unsorted bulk tissue. With 500 ng total RNA as template and a constant-region primer, TCR beta cDNA was made. Libraries for TCR beta were built through three nested multiplex PCR rounds, which together made up a slightly modified ARM-PCR procedure. In the first two PCR rounds, TRBV1-TRBV30 forward primers were paired with a C-beta reverse primer, and each round lasted approximately 10 cycles. TCRdb ran MiXCR on the multiplex PCR reads and lists one entry per CDR3 protein. In the table there are 90,000 to 150,000 distinct CDR3 sequences, around 70% of which are singletons. Source material: tumor-adjacent normal liver tissue. Receptor source: an older woman with primary liver carcinoma and hepatitis B virus infection.

About this clonotype itself: This is likely a read error, given that the CDR3 carries no conserved phenylalanine or tryptophan at its end. This chain uses TRBV11-2 with TRBJ2-7; 7 bases are shared with TRBD1. The CDR3 totals 13 residues. Germline V CDR1 and CDR2: SGHAT, FQNNGV. CDR3 sequence: CASSSGQSYEQYY. The CDR3 DNA reads as TGTGCCAGTAGCTCGGGACAGTCATACGAGCAGTACTAC.

Details on this clonotype: At one boundary the junction diverges from the germline segment, which might be a read error. V gene TRBV12-3 or TRBV12-4 combines with J gene TRBJ2-7; 9 nucleotides align to TRBD1. This CDR3 region has 15 residues. Written as DNA, the CDR3 is TGTGCCAGCAGCAGGTTTGGGGACAGGGCGGACGAGCACTACTTC. Protein product: CASSRFGDRADEHYF.

This clonotype was seen once. Germline and junction disagree at one end, which may indicate a read error. The genes are TRBV6-1 and TRBJ1-2, with unresolved D. The CDR3 contains 14 residues. The germline V gene has CDR1 MNHNS and CDR2 SASEGT. The CDR3 region is CASGEGSEHYGYTF. CDR3 nucleotides: TGTGCCAGCGGTGAAGGTTCCGAGCACTATGGCTACACATTC.

This clonotype was seen repeatedly, ten times or more. The V call is TRBV4-2, the J call TRBJ2-5; 9 bases align to TRBD2. This CDR3 region has 16 residues. V shed 0 bases and J 6 bases; nucleotides not matched to a gene: 8. Germline V lookup: CDR1 LGHNA, CDR2 YNFKEQ. CDR3 region: CASSQDTAGGGKTQYF. For the CDR3, the DNA is TGTGCCAGCAGCCAAGATACAGCGGGGGGTGGTAAGACCCAGTACTTC.

The chain uses TRBV5-1 and TRBJ1-1; the D gene is possibly TRBD1 (6 bases). CDR1 and CDR2 (germline): SGHRS, YFSETQ. Between the trimmed V and J ends, which lost 2 bases and 7 bases, there was a span of 15 bases. This CDR3 has 14 amino acids. The CDR3 DNA is TGCGCCAGCAGCTTAGGTCAGGGGAATATTGAAGCTTTCTTT. Encoded protein: CASSLGQGNIEAFF.

The chain employs TRBV28 and TRBJ1-5; D perhaps matches TRBD1 (6 bases). The CDR3 is 15 residues long. The germline V and J ends were trimmed by 5 bases and 5 bases, with 16 bases remaining between them. Per the germline V gene, CDR1 is MDHEN and CDR2 is SYDVKM. CDR3 nucleotides: TGTGCCAGCAGTAAACGACCCTCAGGGGATCAGCCCCAGCATTTT. It yields the protein CASSKRPSGDQPQHF.

This chain joins TRBV5-1 and TRBJ2-3; 10 bases line up with TRBD1. The germline V gene encodes CDR1 SGHRS and CDR2 YFSETQ. V was pared by 4 bases and J by 4 bases, with 9 bases of the junction left unmatched. The CDR3 loop spans 16 amino acids. As DNA, the CDR3 is TGCGCCAGCAGCACTGGGACAGGGGTCCGCTCAGATACGCAGTATTTT. Protein: CASSTGTGVRSDTQYF.

This clonotype was observed a handful of times. One base away lies a much larger clone, so this may be a sequencing read error. The chain couples TRBV10-3 to TRBJ2-7, with 8 bases that match TRBD1. The CDR3 has 15 amino acids. V lost 0 bases to trimming and J lost 3 bases; unmatched junction nucleotides: 4. Germline-derived CDR1 and CDR2 are ENHRY and SYGVKD. CDR3 loop: CAISESHRGFYEQYF. In DNA form, the CDR3 reads TGTGCCATCAGTGAGTCGCACAGGGGGTTCTACGAGCAGTACTTC.

Details on this clonotype: A much bigger clone sits one base away, suggesting this may be a read error. This chain links TRBV28 with TRBJ1-2; D gene unclear. V shed 3 bases and J shed 9 bases, with 11 bases lying between them. CDR1 and CDR2 from the germline V gene are MDHEN and SYDVKM. The CDR3 is made up of 12 amino acids. CDR3 in amino acids: CASSFGGYSYTF. The CDR3 DNA sequence: TGTGCCAGCAGTTTTGGAGGGTATAGCTACACCTTC.

On this clonotype: One junction end does not reproduce the germline sequence, and a read error may be involved. CDR3 sequence reads: CASIEGEAFPGANVPTF. CDR3 in DNA: TGTGCCAGCATAGAGGGGGAGGCCTTCCCCGGGGCCAACGTCCCGACTTTC. This chain uses TRBV6-5 with TRBJ2-6, with D perhaps TRBD1 or TRBD2 (6 bases each). This CDR3 comprises 17 residues. Per the germline V gene, CDR1 is MNHEY and CDR2 is SVGAGI.

Of note for this clonotype: One junction end disagrees with the germline gene, perhaps due to a read error. V usage is TRBV6-5 and J usage is TRBJ2-6; D is ambiguous. This CDR3 is built from 15 residues. The V gene's germline CDR1 is MNHEY and CDR2 SVGAGI. CDR3 bases: TGTGCCAGCGGTTACTCAGTCTCTGGGACCAACGTCCTGACTTTC. Its protein is CASGYSVSGTNVLTF.

This clonotype was found once. A much larger clone differs from this one at a single base, so this may be a read error. This chain joins TRBV6-6 and TRBJ2-7; the D gene is possibly TRBD2 (7 bases). The CDR3 runs to 14 residues. The germline V gene has CDR1 MNHNY and CDR2 SVGAGI (reference sequence). The DNA for the CDR3 is TGTGCCAGCAAACTCGGCAGGGGACTATACGTGCAGTACTTC. Encoded protein: CASKLGRGLYVQYF.

This clonotype came up a few times. V usage is TRBV11-2 and J usage is TRBJ2-6; perhaps TRBD1 as D (5 bases). CDR1 and CDR2 from the germline V gene are SGHAT and FQNNGV. Trimming shortened V by 10 bases and J by 15 bases, and 19 bases separated the two germline ends. CDR3 length: 12 residues. CDR3 coding DNA: TGTGCCACAATATCTGGGGCCGACGACCTGACTTTC. Its translation: CATISGADDLTF.

Notes on this clonotype: Just one base apart from a much larger clone, this may be a read error. This chain uses TRBV5-1 with TRBJ2-3; D might be TRBD2 (6 bases). In germline, CDR1 is SGHRS, CDR2 YFSETQ. V was trimmed by 4 bases and J by 1 base, leaving 13 bases between them. The CDR3 covers 15 residues. The CDR3 coding sequence is TGCGCCAGCAGCCTATCAGGGACTGGCACAGATACGCAGTATTTT. Translation: CASSLSGTGTDTQYF.

For this clonotype: A read error may explain this, as a much larger clone is one base away. V is TRBV7-9 and J is TRBJ2-1, with 9 bases that match TRBD1. The germline V gene has CDR1 SEHNR and CDR2 FQNEAQ (reference sequence). The CDR3 spans 14 residues. The CDR3 sequence is CACSSGTGNNEQFF. The CDR3 region has the DNA TGTGCCTGCAGCTCCGGGACAGGGAACAATGAGCAGTTCTTC.

With respect to this clonotype: The junction and the germline gene differ at one end; a read error may be behind it. The CDR3 sequence is CASTLLTGSKNIQYF. The CDR3 DNA is TGTGCCAGCACCCTCCTTACAGGGTCCAAAAATATTCAGTACTTC. This sequence joins TRBV11-2 and TRBJ2-4, with a weak D call TRBD1 (6 bases). The CDR3 totals 15 residues. Germline V CDR1 and CDR2: SGHAT, FQNNGV.

Worth noting for this clonotype: A much bigger clone sits one base away, suggesting this may be a read error. V usage is TRBV11-3 and J usage is TRBJ2-7; D tentatively reads TRBD1 or TRBD2 (5 bases each). The germline gives CDR1 SGHNT, CDR2 YENEEA. V was cut by 7 bases and J by 6 bases, with 22 bases left in between. The CDR3 is 15 residues long. The CDR3 DNA reads TGTGCCAGCAAACCGGGACGAGGGGCCTCATGCGAGCAGTACTTC. Its translation: CASKPGRGASCEQYF.

About this clonotype: Just one base apart from a much larger clone, this may be a read error. V usage is TRBV30 and J usage is TRBJ2-3; weak D call: TRBD1 (6 bases). Germline V gene data show CDR1 as GTSNPN and CDR2 as SVGIG (reference sequence). The CDR3 is 15 amino acids. The CDR3 region has the DNA TGTGCCTGGAGTTCTGGACAGAGAAGCATAGATACGCAGTATTTT. Protein product: CAWSSGQRSIDTQYF.

With respect to this clonotype: Compared with germline, one end of the junction differs, possibly owing to a read error. V and J are TRBV12-5 and TRBJ1-1; D is uncertain. There are 16 residues in the CDR3. Germline assignment: CDR1 LGHNT and CDR2 FRNRAP. The CDR3 reads CASGLVLGSLDNETFF. CDR3 bases: TGTGCTAGTGGTCTGGTACTGGGTAGCCTCGATAATGAAACTTTCTTT.

This clonotype came up once. A much larger clone lies one base from this, so it may be a read error. CDR3 region: CASSLEPITGETQYF. The CDR3 bases are TGTGCCAGCAGCTTAGAGCCAATTACGGGAGAGACCCAGTACTTC. The chain recombines TRBV7-9 with TRBJ2-5; D remains ambiguous. The germline V gene encodes CDR1 SEHNR and CDR2 FQNEAQ (reference sequence). The CDR3 spans 15 residues. Trimming left V 1 base short and J 4 bases short, with 13 bases between.

Ten or more counts support this clonotype. The gene calls are TRBV4-1 and TRBJ1-6; TRBD1 agrees at 9 bases. Unmatched junction bases numbered 4, after V lost 0 bases and J lost 7 bases. Germline CDR1 MGHRA, CDR2 YSYEKL. This CDR3 comprises 16 residues. In DNA form, the CDR3 reads TGCGCCAGCAGCCAAGATAGGGACAGGGCAAATTCACCCCTCCACTTT. Its translation: CASSQDRDRANSPLHF.

In the case of this clonotype: Its ends do not fully match the called genes, so a read error is possible. V usage is TRBV11-2 and J usage is TRBJ2-1; 11 positions agree with TRBD2. The CDR3 loop spans 15 amino acids. CDR1 and CDR2 (germline): SGHAT, FQNNGV. The CDR3 loop reads CASNLGTSGYDEQLF. The CDR3 nucleotides read TGTGCCAGCAACTTAGGGACTAGCGGTTACGATGAGCAGCTCTTC.

In the case of this clonotype: Being one base from a much bigger clone, this may be a read error. The chain has TRBV5-1 and TRBJ1-2, with D unclear. Deletions cut 1 base from V and 5 bases from J, with 12 bases between. Germline V gene data show CDR1 as SGHRS and CDR2 as YFSETQ. This CDR3 has 14 amino acids. The CDR3 region has the DNA TGCGCCAGCAGCTTGTCGGGATTCGAGTATGGCTACACCTTC. Residues: CASSLSGFEYGYTF.

Regarding this clonotype: The missing conserved phenylalanine or tryptophan at the end of this CDR3 makes a read error likely. CDR3 in amino acids: CAARAGDSYNEQFL. In DNA, the CDR3 is TGTGCCGCCAGGGCGGGGGACTCCTACAATGAGCAGTTCTTA. The chain uses TRBV6-1 and TRBJ2-1; 7 bases agree with TRBD2. The CDR3 contains 14 residues. In germline, CDR1 is MNHNS, CDR2 SASEGT. Trimming took 11 bases from V and 0 from J; bases not matched to a gene: 7.

Comments on this clonotype: The germline gene is not matched at one end of the junction; a read error may be the cause. The chain joins TRBV11-2 to TRBJ2-7, with 10 bases that match TRBD2. This CDR3 has 18 residues. The germline V gene has CDR1 SGHAT and CDR2 FQNNGV. CDR3 sequence reads: CASSKRPSSAGGPKERYF. Here the CDR3 DNA reads TGTGCCAGCAGCAAACGCCCCAGCTCAGCGGGAGGGCCGAAGGAGCGGTACTTC. The complete variable domain, with remaining parts taken from reference TRBV11-2 and TRBJ2-7, reads EAGVAQSPRYKIIEKRQSVAFWCNPISGHATLYWYQQILGQGPKLLIQFQNNGVVDDSQLPKDRFSAERLKGVDSTLKIQPAKLEDSAVYLCASSKRPSSAGGPKERYFGPGTRLTVT.

About this clonotype itself: A much more abundant neighbour one base away suggests this may be a read error. The CDR3 end shows no conserved phenylalanine or tryptophan, and so a read error is likely. The V gene is TRBV13, the J gene TRBJ2-6, with 8 bases lining up with TRBD2. Germline V gene data show CDR1 as PRHDT and CDR2 as FYEKMQ (reference sequence). V was clipped by 4 bases and J by 0 bases; unmatched bases: 5. The CDR3 is made up of 17 amino acids. The CDR3 DNA reads TGTGCCAGCAGCTACGTAGCGGGACTCTCTGGGGCCAACGTCCTGACTTCC. This translates into CASSYVAGLSGANVLTS.

Of note for this clonotype: A much larger clone differs by one base, so this may be a read error. The chain links TRBV7-8 to TRBJ2-3; D may be TRBD1 (5 bases). The CDR3 loop spans 15 amino acids. The V gene's germline CDR1 is SGHVS and CDR2 FQNEAQ. The CDR3 coding sequence is TGTGCCATCAGCTTAGATAATAGGGGAACAGATACGCAGTATTTT. Amino acids: CAISLDNRGTDTQYF.

This clonotype was detected a few times. Sequence at one end of the junction differs from germline and may be a read error. The rearrangement uses TRBV5-1 and TRBJ2-1, with 10 bases that match TRBD2. This CDR3 has 15 amino acids. Germline loops: CDR1 SGHRS, CDR2 YFSETQ. The chain's CDR3 is CASSPGLAVYNKQFF. The CDR3 bases are TGCGCCAGCAGCCCCGGACTAGCGGTATACAATAAGCAGTTCTTC.

In regard to this clonotype: Its ends do not fully match the called genes, so a read error is possible. This chain uses TRBV12-3 or TRBV12-4 with TRBJ1-4; 9 nucleotides align to TRBD1. The CDR3 has 16 amino acids. The CDR3: CASSLSPDRGEEKLLF. The CDR3, as DNA: TGTGCCAGCAGTTTGAGCCCGGACAGGGGAGAAGAAAAACTGCTTTTT.

This clonotype was detected a few times. Just one base apart from a much larger clone, this may be a read error. This chain links TRBV7-8 with TRBJ1-1; weak D call: TRBD1 (5 bases). CDR1 and CDR2 from the germline V gene are SGHVS and FQNEAQ. The CDR3 runs to 11 residues. CDR3 residues: CVIGAGTEAFF. In DNA, the CDR3 is TGTGTCATCGGGGCGGGCACTGAAGCTTTCTTT.

With regard to this clonotype: One end of the junction fails to match germline, which may point to a read error. The chain couples TRBV20-1 to TRBJ2-1, with TRBD2 matching over 7 bases. CDR1 DFQATT and CDR2 SNEGSKA come from the germline V gene (reference sequence). The CDR3 extends over 15 amino acids. In nucleotides, the CDR3 is TGCAGTGTTAGACGGTGGGAGGGCCGATCGAATGAGCAGTTCTTC. Protein product: CSVRRWEGRSNEQFF.

This chain connects TRBV28 to TRBJ2-3; 10 positions match TRBD2. The CDR3 contains 17 residues. Germline CDR1 and CDR2: MDHEN and SYDVKM. V shed 9 bases and J 2 bases; nucleotides not matched to a gene: 14. The DNA for the CDR3 is TGTGCCAGTAGTCCTCCAACTAGCGGGACTAACACAGATACGCAGTATTTT. Translation gives CASSPPTSGTNTDTQYF.